The 26 T cell receptor beta chains in this list originate from one sample, sequenced in a study of early T cells in non-severe SARS-CoV-2 infection. Each CDR3 protein is one row after TCRdb ran MiXCR on the 5' RACE reads. The sample records tens of thousands of distinct CDR3 sequences, roughly an eighth being singletons. The material was whole blood, obtained at baseline. These receptors came from an adult who was a healthcare worker with PCR-confirmed SARS-CoV-2 infection or an uninfected control (not recorded which).

CDR3 coding DNA: TGTGCCAGCAGCTTCCTTAACCTGTACCAAGAGACCCAGTACTTC. Protein: CASSFLNLYQETQYF. The chain has TRBV7-2 and TRBJ2-5; D uncertain. Germline values: CDR1 SGHTA, CDR2 FQGNSA. Trimming shortened V by 3 bases and J by 0 bases, and 11 bases separated the two germline ends. CDR3 length: 15 amino acids.

This chain connects TRBV15 to TRBJ2-7; weak D call: TRBD2 (6 bases). Trimming took 0 bases from V and 0 from J, leaving 12 bases between them. The CDR3 covers 16 residues. Germline V gives CDR1 LNHNV, CDR2 YYDKDF (reference sequence). CDR3 residues: CATSRDLVGGSYEQYF. CDR3 DNA: TGTGCCACCAGCAGAGATTTGGTGGGAGGCTCCTACGAGCAGTACTTC.

The sample holds a few counts of this clonotype. The rearrangement uses TRBV20-1 and TRBJ2-5, with D unresolved. This CDR3 spans 13 amino acids. Germline V gene lookup returns CDR1 DFQATT and CDR2 SNEGSKA (reference sequence). Trimming cost V 6 bases and J 3 bases, with 14 bases left between them. The CDR3 bases are TGCAGTGCCGCCTTGACTCCAAAAGAGACCCAGTACTTC. This gives the protein CSAALTPKETQYF.

The gene calls are TRBV29-1 and TRBJ1-5; no reliable D call. V was cut by 4 bases and J by 0 bases, with 16 bases left in between. CDR1 is SQVTM and CDR2 is ANQGSEA in the germline V gene. There are 16 residues in the CDR3. The CDR3 region has the DNA TGCAGCGTTGTTGGTCGGGAGAAGTATAGCAATCAGCCCCAGCATTTT. It is translated as CSVVGREKYSNQPQHF.

The chain employs TRBV20-1 and TRBJ2-2, with TRBD1 matching over 8 bases. J was trimmed by 2 bases and V by 3 bases; bases with no gene match: 2. The V gene's germline CDR1 is DFQATT and CDR2 SNEGSKA (reference sequence). The CDR3 runs 14 residues. For the CDR3, the DNA is TGCAGTGCTAGGGGGACAGGCAACACCGGGGAGCTGTTTTTT. It specifies CSARGTGNTGELFF.

At least ten counts were recorded for this clonotype. This chain links TRBV7-2 with TRBJ2-5, with D perhaps matching TRBD1 or TRBD2 (5 bases each). Trimming took 3 bases from V and 3 from J, leaving 11 bases between them. The CDR3 has 14 amino acids. Germline lookup yields CDR1 SGHTA and CDR2 FQGNSA. The CDR3 bases are TGTGCCAGCAGCTTTACGGGGCCCAAAGAGACCCAGTACTTC. It encodes CASSFTGPKETQYF.

The table lists this clonotype with a few counts. The V gene is TRBV20-1, the J gene TRBJ2-1; the match to TRBD1 covers 8 bases. Germline V gene data show CDR1 as DFQATT and CDR2 as SNEGSKA (reference sequence). Unmatched junction bases numbered 14, after V lost 5 bases and J lost 5 bases. The CDR3 is 16 residues long. The CDR3: CSAYTTTGARNNEQFF. In nucleotides, the CDR3 is TGCAGTGCTTACACGACGACAGGGGCGCGTAACAATGAGCAGTTCTTC.

This clonotype was recorded many times. The chain has TRBV7-2 and TRBJ1-2; 7 bases are shared with TRBD1. J lost 4 bases, V lost 5 bases, and 7 bases had no gene match. CDR3 length: 14 amino acids. Germline V CDR1 and CDR2: SGHTA, FQGNSA. The CDR3 spells CASSTDRAGYGYTF. For the CDR3, the DNA is TGTGCCAGCAGCACCGACAGGGCCGGCTATGGCTACACCTTC. Together with reference TRBV7-2 and TRBJ1-2, the CDR3 gives the full variable domain: GAGVSQSPSNKVTEKGKDVELRCDPISGHTALYWYRQSLGQGLEFLIYFQGNSAPDKSGLPSDRFSAERTGGSVSTLTIQRTQQEDSAVYLCASSTDRAGYGYTFGSGTRLTVV.

As for this clonotype: A read error may account for a junction end that differs from germline. The chain links TRBV11-2 to TRBJ2-5, with unresolved D. This CDR3 is 12 amino acids long. Germline values: CDR1 SGHAT, CDR2 FQNNGV. The CDR3 loop is CASSLNRETQYF. CDR3 DNA sequence: TGTGCCAGCAGCTTAAACCGAGAGACGCAGTACTTC.

This clonotype was counted a few times. The genes are TRBV5-1 and TRBJ2-7; tentatively, D is TRBD1 (5 bases). Germline CDR1 and CDR2: SGHRS and YFSETQ. This CDR3 region has 13 residues. The germline V and J ends were trimmed by 0 bases and 8 bases, with 12 bases remaining between them. The CDR3 loop reads CASSLDLQGQQYF. Here the CDR3 DNA reads TGCGCCAGCAGCTTGGACTTGCAGGGCCAGCAGTACTTC.

This clonotype was seen a handful of times. The rearrangement links TRBV4-2 to TRBJ2-7, with D perhaps matching TRBD1 (5 bases). The CDR3 totals 13 residues. CDR1 and CDR2 (germline): LGHNA, YNFKEQ. The ends were cut back, 2 bases at V and 2 bases at J, with 7 bases in the middle. The DNA for the CDR3 is TGTGCCAGCAGCCAACAGGGTCCCTACGAGCAGTACTTC. This gives the protein CASSQQGPYEQYF.

The chain recombines TRBV7-8 with TRBJ2-3, with unresolved D. Deletions cut 4 bases from V and 1 base from J, with 9 bases between. CDR1 is SGHVS and CDR2 is FQNEAQ in the germline V gene. The CDR3 extends over 14 amino acids. The DNA for the CDR3 is TGTGCCAGCAGCTATATCGAGGGCACAGATACGCAGTATTTT. Protein sequence: CASSYIEGTDTQYF.

This clonotype was detected a few times. V gene TRBV7-8 combines with J gene TRBJ2-3; the match to TRBD2 covers 8 bases. The V and J ends lost 1 base and 4 bases, in that order; junction bases with no gene match: 10. Germline values: CDR1 SGHVS, CDR2 FQNEAQ. There are 17 residues in the CDR3. CDR3 sequence (DNA): TGTGCCAGCAGCTTAGTAGGCGGGGGGATAGGGGCAGATACGCAGTATTTT. It specifies CASSLVGGGIGADTQYF.

The genes are TRBV3-1 and TRBJ2-2; perhaps TRBD1 as D (5 bases). Germline lookup yields CDR1 LGHDT and CDR2 YNNKEL (reference sequence). With 2 bases removed from V and 5 bases from J, the gap between germline ends came to 9 bases. The CDR3 runs to 14 residues. The CDR3 loop reads CASSQSQGTGELFF. CDR3 sequence (DNA): TGTGCCAGCAGCCAATCGCAGGGAACCGGGGAGCTGTTTTTT.

As for this clonotype: It may be a read error: a sequence one base away is much more abundant. This rearrangement joins TRBV10-3 to TRBJ1-2; 8 bases map to TRBD1. After removal of 6 bases from V and 0 bases from J, the junction contained 6 bases not matched to a gene. Germline CDR1 is ENHRY and CDR2 is SYGVKD. The CDR3 runs 15 residues. The CDR3 DNA reads as TGTGCCATCAGGGACAGGGAGATTACTAACTATGGCTACACCTTC. It yields the protein CAIRDREITNYGYTF.

This clonotype came up many times. The chain joins TRBV7-8 to TRBJ1-1; D gene unclear. V lost 5 bases and J 3 bases, leaving 7 bases between the germline ends. Per germline, CDR1 SGHVS and CDR2 FQNEAQ. The CDR3 runs to 12 residues. CDR3 coding DNA: TGTGCCAGCAGCCCCTCTTACACTGAAGCTTTCTTT. Its protein product is CASSPSYTEAFF.

This clonotype was observed many times. This chain uses TRBV27 with TRBJ2-2, with TRBD1 matching over 9 bases. With V trimmed by 1 base and J by 8 bases, 20 bases remained unmatched. CDR1 is MNHEY and CDR2 is SMNVEV in the germline V gene (reference sequence). The length of the CDR3 is 20 residues. The CDR3 is CASSLYTRGAGTGTEGELFF. In DNA, the CDR3 is TGTGCCAGCAGTTTATATACGCGGGGTGCCGGGACAGGGACGGAGGGGGAGCTGTTTTTT.

V and J are TRBV15 and TRBJ2-5, with TRBD2 matching over 7 bases. The CDR3 sequence is 14 residues long. The germline CDR1 and CDR2 sequences are LNHNV and YYDKDF (reference sequence). J gave up 3 bases and V 0 bases, and 1 base lay outside the gene matches. CDR3 loop: CATSRDRGEETQYF. In nucleotides, the CDR3 is TGTGCCACCAGCAGAGATCGGGGGGAAGAGACCCAGTACTTC. Complete variable domain (other parts from reference TRBV15 and TRBJ2-5): DAMVIQNPRYQVTQFGKPVTLSCSQTLNHNVMYWYQQKSSQAPKLLFHYYDKDFNNEADTPDNFQSRRPNTSFCFLDIRSPGLGDTAMYLCATSRDRGEETQYFGPGTRLLVL.

V gene TRBV6-2 or TRBV6-3 combines with J gene TRBJ1-1; 9 nucleotides agree with TRBD1. The ends lost 4 bases at V and 0 bases at J; junction bases unmatched: 6. CDR1 is MNHEY, CDR2 SVGEGT, per germline. CDR3 length equals 16 residues. The CDR3 coding sequence is TGTGCCAGCAGTTCCGACAGGGGGGTCATGAACACTGAAGCTTTCTTT. This encodes CASSSDRGVMNTEAFF.

This clonotype was found a few times. This sequence joins TRBV7-9 and TRBJ2-5; D unclear. Looked up from germline, CDR1 is SEHNR and CDR2 is FQNEAQ (reference sequence). This CDR3 is 14 amino acids long. The V end was cut by 3 bases, the J end by 2 bases, with 10 bases between. The CDR3 loop reads CASSLVGKQETQYF. CDR3 bases: TGTGCCAGCAGCTTGGTGGGGAAGCAAGAGACCCAGTACTTC.

This rearrangement joins TRBV20-1 to TRBJ2-5, with TRBD1 matching 12 bases. Trimming cost V 3 bases and J 4 bases; bases outside gene matches: 6. Germline V gene data show CDR1 as DFQATT and CDR2 as SNEGSKA (reference sequence). The CDR3 has 15 residues. CDR3 loop: CSASRGTGGAETQYF. CDR3 bases: TGCAGTGCTAGTCGGGGGACAGGGGGCGCAGAGACCCAGTACTTC.

V gene TRBV12-3 or TRBV12-4 combines with J gene TRBJ2-7, with TRBD1 as a possible D gene (7 bases). V shed 7 bases and J shed 5 bases, with 9 bases lying between them. CDR3 length: 11 residues. In nucleotides, the CDR3 is TGTGCCAGCACAGGGGGGAACGAGCAGTACTTC. Translating gives CASTGGNEQYF.

This rearrangement joins TRBV7-6 to TRBJ2-2; the match to TRBD1 covers 8 bases. The CDR3 totals 16 residues. Germline V gene lookup returns CDR1 SGHVS and CDR2 FNYEAQ. Losses at the gene ends were 2 bases for V and 5 bases for J; bases not matched to a gene: 7. The CDR3 DNA sequence: TGTGCCAGCAGCTTAACGGCAGGGGGCAGGACCGGGGAGCTGTTTTTT. It is translated as CASSLTAGGRTGELFF.

This chain connects TRBV7-2 to TRBJ1-2; D is possibly TRBD1 (6 bases). Germline CDR1 reads SGHTA; CDR2 reads FQGNSA. The CDR3 covers 16 residues. Trimming pared 5 bases from V and 5 bases from J, leaving 21 bases between. The CDR3 protein is CASSPLRSSGTYGYTF. The CDR3 DNA is TGTGCCAGCAGCCCCCTACGATCTTCCGGGACATATGGCTACACCTTC.

This clonotype was observed a few times. This chain uses TRBV6-5 with TRBJ1-5, with 10 bases that match TRBD1. V lost 6 bases to trimming and J lost 4 bases; unmatched junction nucleotides: 6. The CDR3 loop spans 15 amino acids. The germline V gene encodes CDR1 MNHEY and CDR2 SVGAGI. The CDR3 reads CASSRGTGENQPQHF. For the CDR3, the DNA is TGTGCCAGCAGCAGGGGGACAGGGGAAAATCAGCCCCAGCATTTT.

The chain combines TRBV6-6 with TRBJ2-4; D not certain. Trimming pared 4 bases from V and 7 bases from J, leaving 14 bases between. The CDR3 is 14 residues long. The germline CDR1 and CDR2 sequences are MNHNY and SVGAGI (reference sequence). Written as DNA, the CDR3 is TGTGCCAGCAGTTCAGACATATCGAGGAACATTCAGTACTTC. Protein: CASSSDISRNIQYF.